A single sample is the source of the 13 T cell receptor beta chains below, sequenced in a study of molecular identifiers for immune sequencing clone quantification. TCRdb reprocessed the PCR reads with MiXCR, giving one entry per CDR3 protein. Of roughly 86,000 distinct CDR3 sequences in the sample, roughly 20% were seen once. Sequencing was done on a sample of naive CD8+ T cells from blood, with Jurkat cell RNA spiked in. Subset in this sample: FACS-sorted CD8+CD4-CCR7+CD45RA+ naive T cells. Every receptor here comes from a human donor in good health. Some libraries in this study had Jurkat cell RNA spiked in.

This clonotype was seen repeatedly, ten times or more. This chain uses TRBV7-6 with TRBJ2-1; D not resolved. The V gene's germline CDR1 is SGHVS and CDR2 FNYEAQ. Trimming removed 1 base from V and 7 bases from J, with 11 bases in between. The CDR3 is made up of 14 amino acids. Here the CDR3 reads CASSLDDWANEQFF. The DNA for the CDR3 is TGTGCCAGCAGCTTAGACGACTGGGCAAATGAGCAGTTCTTC.

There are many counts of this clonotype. The CDR3 reads CASSPWASGKSNQPQHF. The CDR3 coding sequence is TGTGCCAGCAGTCCTTGGGCGTCAGGGAAGAGCAATCAGCCCCAGCATTTT. The J gene is TRBJ1-5, the V gene TRBV6-2 or TRBV6-3; TRBD1 might be the D (5 bases). Germline V gene data show CDR1 as MNHEY and CDR2 as SVGEGT. Trimming removed 5 bases at V and 1 base at J, with 18 bases between. The CDR3 is 17 amino acids.

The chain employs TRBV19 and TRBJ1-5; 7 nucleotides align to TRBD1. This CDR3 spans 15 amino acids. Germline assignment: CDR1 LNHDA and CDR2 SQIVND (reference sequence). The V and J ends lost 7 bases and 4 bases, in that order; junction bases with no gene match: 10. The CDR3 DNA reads TGTGCCAGTAACCTGGCGGCCAGGGGGAATCAGCCCCAGCATTTT. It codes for CASNLAARGNQPQHF.

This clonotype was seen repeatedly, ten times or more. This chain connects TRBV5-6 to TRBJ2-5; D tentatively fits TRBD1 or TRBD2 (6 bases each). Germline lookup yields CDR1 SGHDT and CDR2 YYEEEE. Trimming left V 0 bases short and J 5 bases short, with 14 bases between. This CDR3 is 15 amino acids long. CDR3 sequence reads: CASSLEGGQEETQYF. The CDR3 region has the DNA TGTGCCAGCAGCTTGGAAGGGGGGCAGGAGGAGACCCAGTACTTC.

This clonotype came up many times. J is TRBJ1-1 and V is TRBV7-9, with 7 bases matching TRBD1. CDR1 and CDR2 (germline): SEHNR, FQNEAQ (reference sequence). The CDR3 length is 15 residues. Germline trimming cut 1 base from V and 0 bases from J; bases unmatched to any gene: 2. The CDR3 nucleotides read TGTGCCAGCAGCTTAGGACAGGGATTGAACACTGAAGCTTTCTTT. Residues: CASSLGQGLNTEAFF.

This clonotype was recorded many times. The CDR3 nucleotides read TGTGCCAGCAGCGGGGGTAAGACCGCCTACGAGCAGTACTTC. It yields the protein CASSGGKTAYEQYF. The chain employs TRBV7-9 and TRBJ2-7; D might be TRBD1 or TRBD2, each matching 5 bases. The CDR3 has 14 amino acids. V was pared by 5 bases and J by 2 bases, with 13 bases between. CDR1 and CDR2 (germline): SEHNR, FQNEAQ (reference sequence).

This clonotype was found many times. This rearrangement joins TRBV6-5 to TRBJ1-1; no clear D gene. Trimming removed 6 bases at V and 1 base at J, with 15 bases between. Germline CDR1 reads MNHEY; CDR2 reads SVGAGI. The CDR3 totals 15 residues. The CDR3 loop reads CASSPTPAWNTEAFF. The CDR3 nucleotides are TGTGCCAGCAGCCCCACCCCGGCCTGGAACACTGAAGCTTTCTTT.

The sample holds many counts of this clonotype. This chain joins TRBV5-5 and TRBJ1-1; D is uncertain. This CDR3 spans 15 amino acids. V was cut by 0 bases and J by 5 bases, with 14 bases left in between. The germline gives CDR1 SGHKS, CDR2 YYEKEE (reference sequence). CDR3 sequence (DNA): TGTGCCAGCAGCTTGGTACCTGGGGAGGGTACTGAAGCTTTCTTT. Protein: CASSLVPGEGTEAFF.

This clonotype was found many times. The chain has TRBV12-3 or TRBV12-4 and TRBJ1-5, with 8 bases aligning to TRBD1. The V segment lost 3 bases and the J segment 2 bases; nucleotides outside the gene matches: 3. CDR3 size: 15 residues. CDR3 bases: TGTGCCAGCAGTTTCCAGGGGGCTGGCAATCAGCCCCAGCATTTT. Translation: CASSFQGAGNQPQHF.

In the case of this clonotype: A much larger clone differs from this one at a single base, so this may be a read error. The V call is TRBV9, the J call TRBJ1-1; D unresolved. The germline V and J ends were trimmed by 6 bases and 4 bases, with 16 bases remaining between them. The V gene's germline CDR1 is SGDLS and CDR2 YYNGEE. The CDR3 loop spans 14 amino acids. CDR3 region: CASTAEEASTEAFF. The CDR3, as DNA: TGTGCCAGCACTGCGGAGGAGGCGAGCACTGAAGCTTTCTTT. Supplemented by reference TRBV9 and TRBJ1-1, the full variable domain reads DSGVTQTPKHLITATGQRVTLRCSPRSGDLSVYWYQQSLDQGLQFLIQYYNGEERAKGNILERFSAQQFPDLHSELNLSSLELGDSALYFCASTAEEASTEAFFGQGTRLTVV.

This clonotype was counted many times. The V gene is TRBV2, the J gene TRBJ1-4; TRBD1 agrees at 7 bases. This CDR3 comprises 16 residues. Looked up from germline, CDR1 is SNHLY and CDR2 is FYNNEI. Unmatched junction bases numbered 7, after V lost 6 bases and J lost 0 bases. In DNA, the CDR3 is TGTGCCAGCAGAGACAGGGACCGGGCAACTAATGAAAAACTGTTTTTT. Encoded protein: CASRDRDRATNEKLFF.

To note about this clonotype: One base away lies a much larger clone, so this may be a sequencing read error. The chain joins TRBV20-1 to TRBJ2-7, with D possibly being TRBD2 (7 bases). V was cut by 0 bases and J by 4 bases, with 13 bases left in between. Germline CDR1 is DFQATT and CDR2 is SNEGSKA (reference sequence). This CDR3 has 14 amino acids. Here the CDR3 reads CSAREGRGAYEQYF. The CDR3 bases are TGCAGTGCTAGAGAAGGACGGGGGGCTTACGAGCAGTACTTC.

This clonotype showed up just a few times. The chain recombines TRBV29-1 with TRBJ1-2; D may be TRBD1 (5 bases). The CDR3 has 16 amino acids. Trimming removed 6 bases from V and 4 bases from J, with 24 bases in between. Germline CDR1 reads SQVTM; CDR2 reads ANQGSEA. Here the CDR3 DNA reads TGCAGCGTCCGGGGGGGTGACAGAGGAGACGGCTATGGCTACACCTTC. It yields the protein CSVRGGDRGDGYGYTF.